These 14 T cell receptor beta chains originate from one sample sequenced in a study of shared clonotypes between healthy human individuals. The repertoire was sequenced with immunoSEQ multiplex PCR; TCRdb's copy has only in-frame clones and lacks some. In the table there are millions of clones, 95% of which are singletons. The sample taken for sequencing was naive CD4+ T cells sorted from blood. As for subset: CD45RA+ positively selected. These receptors were obtained from a man aged 18 to 30 in good health.

This CDR3 reads CASSNLRVGVLSGNTIYF. The CDR3 DNA reads TGTGCCAGCAGTAACCTCCGCGTAGGGGTTCTCTCTGGAAACACCATATATTTT. This chain joins TRBV2 and TRBJ1-3, with D possibly matching TRBD1 (5 bases). The CDR3 sequence is 18 residues long. The V gene's germline CDR1 is SNHLY and CDR2 FYNNEI. V lost 5 bases and J lost 0, with 20 bases in between. Based on the CDR3 plus reference TRBV2 and TRBJ1-3, the full variable domain is EPEVTQTPSHQVTQMGQEVILRCVPISNHLYFYWYRQILGQKVEFLVSFYNNEISEKSEIFDDQFSVERPDGSNFTLKIRSTKLEDSAMYFCASSNLRVGVLSGNTIYFGEGSWLTVV.

Of note for this clone: Additional DNA sequences in this sample encode the identical CDR3. The CDR3 sequence: CASSLGQGSTDTQYF. Here the CDR3 DNA reads TGCGCCAGCAGCTTGGGACAGGGGAGCACAGATACGCAGTATTTT. The chain links TRBV5-1 to TRBJ2-3, with 8 bases lining up with TRBD1. Germline V gene lookup returns CDR1 SGHRS and CDR2 YFSETQ. J gave up 0 bases and V 0 bases, and 0 bases lay outside the gene matches. The CDR3 contains 15 residues. The whole variable domain, remainder taken from reference TRBV5-1 and TRBJ2-3, is KAGVTQTPRYLIKTRGQQVTLSCSPISGHRSVSWYQQTPGQGLQFLFEYFSETQRNKGNFPGRFSGRQFSNSRSEMNVSTLELGDSALYLCASSLGQGSTDTQYFGPGTRLTVL.

With regard to this clone: Other DNA variants within this sample encode the same CDR3. This sequence joins TRBV18 and TRBJ2-6; no reliable D call. This CDR3 is built from 14 residues. CDR1 and CDR2 from the germline V gene are KGHSH and LQKENI. The germline V and J ends were trimmed by 2 bases and 1 base, with 3 bases remaining between them. The CDR3 nucleotides are TGTGCCAGCTCACCAACTTCTGGGGCCAACGTCCTGACTTTC. Its translation: CASSPTSGANVLTF.

About this clone itself: A much larger clone sits a single nucleotide away, making a read error possible. This chain connects TRBV14 to TRBJ1-6; 9 nucleotides line up with TRBD1. CDR1 SGHDN and CDR2 FVKESK come from the germline V gene. The CDR3 covers 15 residues. The CDR3 is CAGSQSRDRDSPLHF. CDR3 in DNA: TGTGCCGGCAGCCAAAGCCGGGACAGGGATTCACCCCTCCACTTT.

The rearrangement uses TRBV5-1 and TRBJ1-1; the D gene is possibly TRBD1 (5 bases). The ends were cut back, 2 bases at V and 0 bases at J, with 14 bases in the middle. This CDR3 comprises 16 residues. Germline V lookup: CDR1 SGHRS, CDR2 YFSETQ. CDR3: CASSLASGRMNTEAFF. As DNA, the CDR3 is TGCGCCAGCAGCTTAGCATCGGGACGGATGAACACTGAAGCTTTCTTT.

The J gene is TRBJ1-1, the V gene TRBV29-1; D gene unclear. The CDR3 is made up of 12 amino acids. With 1 base removed from V and 4 bases from J, the gap between germline ends came to 7 bases. Germline loops: CDR1 SQVTM, CDR2 ANQGSEA. The CDR3 is CSVEGQTTEAFF. CDR3 DNA: TGCAGCGTTGAAGGGCAGACCACTGAAGCTTTCTTT. Full variable domain (outside the CDR3, taken from reference TRBV29-1 and TRBJ1-1): SAVISQKPSRDICQRGTSLTIQCQVDSQVTMMFWYRQQPGQSLTLIATANQGSEATYESGFVIDKFPISRPNLTFSTLTVSNMSPEDSSIYLCSVEGQTTEAFFGQGTRLTVV.

This chain uses TRBV28 with TRBJ2-7, with TRBD1 as a possible D gene (5 bases). Looked up from germline, CDR1 is MDHEN and CDR2 is SYDVKM. This CDR3 is built from 13 residues. The ends were cut back, 9 bases at V and 2 bases at J, with 14 bases in the middle. DNA of the CDR3: TGTGCCAGTACGACAGCCTACCCCTACGAGCAGTACTTC. It encodes CASTTAYPYEQYF.

The V gene is TRBV4-1, the J gene TRBJ2-1; a possible D gene is TRBD2 (6 bases). V was cut by 0 bases and J by 8 bases, with 17 bases left in between. The CDR3 has 16 residues. Germline CDR1 and CDR2: MGHRA and YSYEKL. In nucleotides, the CDR3 is TGCGCCAGCAGCCAAGACTTGGCTAGCGCCTTGGATGAGCAGTTCTTC. Protein product: CASSQDLASALDEQFF.

The chain employs TRBV10-2 and TRBJ2-5; TRBD1 aligns across 9 bases. This CDR3 contains 16 residues. Per the germline V gene, CDR1 is WSHSY and CDR2 is SAAADI. Losses at the gene ends were 6 bases for V and 9 bases for J; bases not matched to a gene: 17. In DNA form, the CDR3 reads TGCGCCAGCAGAGAATCCGGGACAGGGCGCCTGTCGGCCCAGTACTTC. Residues: CASRESGTGRLSAQYF.

The chain employs TRBV6-1 and TRBJ2-3; a weak D match, TRBD1 (5 bases). This CDR3 has 12 amino acids. CDR1 is MNHNS and CDR2 is SASEGT in the germline V gene. Trimming took 4 bases from V and 9 from J, leaving 11 bases between them. The CDR3 reads CASSALAGTQYF. CDR3 coding DNA: TGTGCCAGCAGTGCCCTCGCAGGGACGCAGTATTTT.

This clone was recorded once. V is TRBV6-6 and J is TRBJ2-2; no reliable D call. This CDR3 comprises 16 residues. Trimming left V 0 bases short and J 1 base short, with 9 bases between. Germline CDR1 and CDR2: MNHNY and SVGAGI (reference sequence). As DNA, the CDR3 is TGTGCCAGCAGTTACTCTTATCGAAGGAACACCGGGGAGCTGTTTTTT. Amino acid sequence: CASSYSYRRNTGELFF.

The genes are TRBV19 and TRBJ2-7, with D tentatively TRBD1 or TRBD2 (5 bases each). The CDR3 is made up of 13 amino acids. V was pared by 3 bases and J by 4 bases, with 10 bases between. CDR1 is LNHDA and CDR2 is SQIVND in the germline V gene (reference sequence). CDR3 sequence reads: CASSISGQYEQYF. The DNA of the CDR3 is TGTGCCAGTAGTATCTCGGGGCAGTACGAGCAGTACTTC.

Here the CDR3 reads CASSESSSGRYEQYF. The CDR3 DNA reads as TGCGCCAGCAGTGAGAGCTCTAGCGGGAGGTACGAGCAGTACTTC. The chain recombines TRBV10-1 with TRBJ2-7; 11 positions agree with TRBD2. Germline V CDR1 and CDR2: WNHNN, SYGVQD (reference sequence). The V and J ends lost 2 bases and 4 bases, in that order; junction bases with no gene match: 4. The CDR3 covers 15 residues.

This clone was detected only once. J is TRBJ2-2 and V is TRBV5-1, with 7 bases fitting TRBD1. Germline V gives CDR1 SGHRS, CDR2 YFSETQ. CDR3 length: 16 amino acids. With V trimmed by 0 bases and J by 6 bases, 8 bases remained unmatched. DNA for the CDR3: TGCGCCAGCAGCTTGGAAGGGGGCAACCGCCCCGGGGAGCTGTTTTTT. Protein sequence: CASSLEGGNRPGELFF.